Presented here are 3 T cell receptor beta chains from one specimen sequenced in a study of cytomegalovirus exposure and HLA in healthy donors. This table comes from immunoSEQ multiplex PCR, and its TCRdb copy is limited to in-frame clones, with some not included. Seen here are 200,000 to 250,000 clones, about nine tenths observed once, and the top ten hold 1.5% to 2.5%. Sequenced material: PBMCs. All receptors come from a woman in her late teens or twenties in good health and CMV-seropositive.

The chain links TRBV28 to TRBJ1-2; possibly TRBD1 for D (5 bases). CDR1 and CDR2 (germline): MDHEN, SYDVKM. The CDR3 is made up of 14 amino acids. Trimming shortened V by 3 bases and J by 4 bases, and 12 bases separated the two germline ends. CDR3 nucleotide sequence: TGTGCCAGCAGTTTCCCCAGGGTAGGCTATGGCTACACCTTC. It codes for CASSFPRVGYGYTF.

The rearrangement links TRBV29-1 to TRBJ2-2; 7 nucleotides match TRBD2. Germline loops: CDR1 SQVTM, CDR2 ANQGSEA. V trimming: 4 bases; J trimming: 1 base; junction bases outside the gene matches: 6. The length of the CDR3 is 15 residues. The CDR3 here is CSVARGGVNTGELFF. The CDR3 DNA is TGCAGCGTTGCCCGGGGAGGGGTGAACACCGGGGAGCTGTTTTTT.

The genes are TRBV27 and TRBJ2-1, with 9 bases fitting TRBD2. J gave up 6 bases and V 6 bases, and 12 bases lay outside the gene matches. The CDR3 contains 16 residues. CDR1 is MNHEY and CDR2 is SMNVEV in the germline V gene (reference sequence). The DNA for the CDR3 is TGTGCCAGCAGCACCAATAGCGGGAGATTTGTCAATGAGCAGTTCTTC. Its protein product is CASSTNSGRFVNEQFF.